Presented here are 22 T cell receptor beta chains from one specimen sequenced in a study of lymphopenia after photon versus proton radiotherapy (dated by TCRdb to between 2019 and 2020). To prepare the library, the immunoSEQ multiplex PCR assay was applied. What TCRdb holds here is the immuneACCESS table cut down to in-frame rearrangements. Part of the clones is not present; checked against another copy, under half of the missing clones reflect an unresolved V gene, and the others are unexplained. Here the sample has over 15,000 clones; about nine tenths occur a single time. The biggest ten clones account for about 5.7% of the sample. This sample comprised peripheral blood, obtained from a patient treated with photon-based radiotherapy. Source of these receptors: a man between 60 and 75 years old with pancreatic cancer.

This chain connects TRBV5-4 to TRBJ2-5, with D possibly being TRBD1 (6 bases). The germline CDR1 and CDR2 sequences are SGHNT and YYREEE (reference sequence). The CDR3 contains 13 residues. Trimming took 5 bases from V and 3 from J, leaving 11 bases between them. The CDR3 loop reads CASRKDREETQYF. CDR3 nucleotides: TGTGCCAGCAGAAAGGACAGAGAAGAGACCCAGTACTTC.

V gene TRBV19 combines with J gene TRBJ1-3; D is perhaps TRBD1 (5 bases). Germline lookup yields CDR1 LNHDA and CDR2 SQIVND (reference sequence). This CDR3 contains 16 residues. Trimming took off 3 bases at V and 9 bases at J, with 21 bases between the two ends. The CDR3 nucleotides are TGTGCCAGTAGTATCGGGGCAGGTTGGGACCGGGTCACCATATATTTT. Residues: CASSIGAGWDRVTIYF.

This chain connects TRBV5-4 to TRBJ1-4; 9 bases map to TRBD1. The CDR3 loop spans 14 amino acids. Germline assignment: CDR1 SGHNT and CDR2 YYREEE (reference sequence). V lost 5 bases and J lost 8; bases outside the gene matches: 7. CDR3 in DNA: TGTGCCAGCAGGTCCGGGACAGGGACCGAAAAACTGTTTTTT. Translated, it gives CASRSGTGTEKLFF.

The CDR3 nucleotides are TGTGCCACCGCCCCACCGGGACAGTACTATGGCTACACCTTC. This codes for CATAPPGQYYGYTF. The chain couples TRBV14 to TRBJ1-2, with 7 bases matching TRBD1. Per the germline V gene, CDR1 is SGHDN and CDR2 is FVKESK. The CDR3 is 14 amino acids. Germline trimming cut 10 bases from V and 3 bases from J; bases unmatched to any gene: 11.

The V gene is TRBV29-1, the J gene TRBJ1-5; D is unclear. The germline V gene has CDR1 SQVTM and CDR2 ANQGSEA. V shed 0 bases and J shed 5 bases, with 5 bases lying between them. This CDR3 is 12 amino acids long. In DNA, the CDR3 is TGCAGCGTTGAAGAGGCGGATCAGCCCCAGCATTTT. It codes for CSVEEADQPQHF.

This CDR3 is CASSAQARGHTEAFF. The CDR3 nucleotides are TGTGCCAGCAGTGCCCAGGCTAGGGGGCATACTGAAGCTTTCTTT. The chain recombines TRBV6-4 with TRBJ1-1; TRBD1 agrees at 7 bases. Trimming took 4 bases from V and 5 from J; bases not matched to a gene: 10. Germline V lookup: CDR1 MRHNA, CDR2 SNTAGT. This CDR3 is built from 15 residues.

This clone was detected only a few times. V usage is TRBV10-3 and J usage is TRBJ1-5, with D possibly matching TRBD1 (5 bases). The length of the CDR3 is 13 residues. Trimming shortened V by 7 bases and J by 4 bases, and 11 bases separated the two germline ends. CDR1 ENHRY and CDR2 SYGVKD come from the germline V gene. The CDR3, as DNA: TGTGCCATCAAGAGGGACGGAAATCAGCCCCAGCATTTT. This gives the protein CAIKRDGNQPQHF.

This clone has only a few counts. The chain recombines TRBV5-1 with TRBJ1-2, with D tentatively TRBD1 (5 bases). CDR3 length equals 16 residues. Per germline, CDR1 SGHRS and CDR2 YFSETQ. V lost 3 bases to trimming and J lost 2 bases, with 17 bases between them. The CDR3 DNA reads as TGCGCCAGCAGCTCCGTTCGCGGGGGAGCAAACTATGGCTACACCTTC. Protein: CASSSVRGGANYGYTF.

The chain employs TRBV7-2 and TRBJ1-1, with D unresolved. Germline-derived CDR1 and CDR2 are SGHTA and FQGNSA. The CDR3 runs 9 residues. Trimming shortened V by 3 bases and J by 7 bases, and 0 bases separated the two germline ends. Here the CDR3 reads CASSFEAFF. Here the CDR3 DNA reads TGTGCCAGCAGCTTTGAAGCTTTCTTT.

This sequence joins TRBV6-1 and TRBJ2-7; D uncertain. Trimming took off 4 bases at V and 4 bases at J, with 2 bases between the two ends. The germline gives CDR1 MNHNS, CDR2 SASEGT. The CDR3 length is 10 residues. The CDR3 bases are TGTGCCAGCAGTGCGTACGAGCAGTACTTC. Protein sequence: CASSAYEQYF.

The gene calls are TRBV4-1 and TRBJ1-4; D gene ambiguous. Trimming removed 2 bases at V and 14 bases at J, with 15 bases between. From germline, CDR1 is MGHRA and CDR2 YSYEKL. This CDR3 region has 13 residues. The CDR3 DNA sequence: TGCGCCAGCAGCCAACCTGGGCTGGAGGGCCTGTTTTTT. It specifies CASSQPGLEGLFF.

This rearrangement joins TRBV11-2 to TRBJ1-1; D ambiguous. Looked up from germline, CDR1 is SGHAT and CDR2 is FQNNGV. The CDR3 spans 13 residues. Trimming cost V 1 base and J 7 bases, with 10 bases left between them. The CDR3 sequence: CASSLGTTYEAFF. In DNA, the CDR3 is TGTGCCAGCAGCTTAGGTACAACTTATGAAGCTTTCTTT. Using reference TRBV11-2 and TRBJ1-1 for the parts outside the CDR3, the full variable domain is EAGVAQSPRYKIIEKRQSVAFWCNPISGHATLYWYQQILGQGPKLLIQFQNNGVVDDSQLPKDRFSAERLKGVDSTLKIQPAKLEDSAVYLCASSLGTTYEAFFGQGTRLTVV.

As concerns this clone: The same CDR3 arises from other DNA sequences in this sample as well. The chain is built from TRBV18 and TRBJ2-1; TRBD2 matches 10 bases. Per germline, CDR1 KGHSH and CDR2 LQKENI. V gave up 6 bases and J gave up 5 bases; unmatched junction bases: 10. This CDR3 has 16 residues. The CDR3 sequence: CASSRGLAGAHNEQFF. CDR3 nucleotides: TGTGCCAGCTCCCGGGGGCTAGCGGGGGCGCACAATGAGCAGTTCTTC.

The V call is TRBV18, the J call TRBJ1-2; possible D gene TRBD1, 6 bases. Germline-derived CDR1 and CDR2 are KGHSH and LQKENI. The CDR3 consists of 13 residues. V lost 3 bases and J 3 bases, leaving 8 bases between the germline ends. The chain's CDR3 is CASSPGQDYGYTF. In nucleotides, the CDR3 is TGTGCCAGCTCACCGGGACAAGACTATGGCTACACCTTC.

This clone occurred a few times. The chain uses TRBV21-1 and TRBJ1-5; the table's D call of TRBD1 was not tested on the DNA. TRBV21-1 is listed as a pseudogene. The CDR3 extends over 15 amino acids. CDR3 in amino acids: CASRGPQAPNQPQHF. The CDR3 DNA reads TGTGCCAGCAGAGGGCCACAGGCCCCCAATCAGCCCCAGCATTTT.

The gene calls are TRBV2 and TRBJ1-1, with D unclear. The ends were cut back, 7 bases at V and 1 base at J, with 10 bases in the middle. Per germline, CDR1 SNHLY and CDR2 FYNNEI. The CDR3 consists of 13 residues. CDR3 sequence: CASIYVGNTEAFF. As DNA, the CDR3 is TGTGCCAGCATTTATGTAGGGAACACTGAAGCTTTCTTT.

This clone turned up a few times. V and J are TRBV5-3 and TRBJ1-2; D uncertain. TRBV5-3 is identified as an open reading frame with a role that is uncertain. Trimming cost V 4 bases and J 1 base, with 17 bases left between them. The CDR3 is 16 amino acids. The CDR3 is CARSRVSGGHNYGYTF. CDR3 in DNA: TGTGCCAGAAGCCGGGTATCGGGTGGCCATAACTATGGCTACACCTTC.

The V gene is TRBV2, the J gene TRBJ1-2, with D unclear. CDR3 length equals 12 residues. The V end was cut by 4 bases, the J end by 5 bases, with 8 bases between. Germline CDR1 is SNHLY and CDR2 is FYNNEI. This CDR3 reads CASSAGPYGYTF. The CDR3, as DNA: TGTGCCAGCAGTGCCGGGCCGTATGGCTACACCTTC.

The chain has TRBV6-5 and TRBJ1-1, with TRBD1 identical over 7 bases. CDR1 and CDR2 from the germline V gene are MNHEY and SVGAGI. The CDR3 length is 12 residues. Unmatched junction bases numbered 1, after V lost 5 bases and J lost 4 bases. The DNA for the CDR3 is TGTGCCAGCAGTCCAGGGGGCACTGAAGCTTTCTTT. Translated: CASSPGGTEAFF.

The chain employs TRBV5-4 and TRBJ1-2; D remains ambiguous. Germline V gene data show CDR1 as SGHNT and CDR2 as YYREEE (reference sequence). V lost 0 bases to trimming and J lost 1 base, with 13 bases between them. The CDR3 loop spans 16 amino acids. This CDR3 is CASSLGGPGGNYGYTF. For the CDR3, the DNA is TGTGCCAGCAGCTTGGGAGGGCCGGGAGGTAACTATGGCTACACCTTC.

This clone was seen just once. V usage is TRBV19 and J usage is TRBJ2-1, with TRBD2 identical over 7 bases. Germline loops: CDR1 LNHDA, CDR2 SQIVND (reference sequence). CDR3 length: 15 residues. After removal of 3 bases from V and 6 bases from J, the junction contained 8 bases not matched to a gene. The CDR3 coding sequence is TGTGCCAGTAGTATCTCCGGGACTAACGTCAATGAGCAGTTCTTC. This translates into CASSISGTNVNEQFF.

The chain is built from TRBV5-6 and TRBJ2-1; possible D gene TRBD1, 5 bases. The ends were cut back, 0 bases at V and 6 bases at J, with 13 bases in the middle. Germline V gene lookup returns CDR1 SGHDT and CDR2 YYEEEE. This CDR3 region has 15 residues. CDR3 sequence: CASSLGGPSRNEQFF. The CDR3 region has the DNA TGTGCCAGCAGCTTGGGGGGCCCGTCCCGCAATGAGCAGTTCTTC.